These T cell receptor beta chains were read from a single sample in a study of T cells in Graves' hyperthyroidism and ophthalmopathy. TCRdb reprocessed the multiplex PCR reads via MiXCR and lists one record per CDR3 protein. This table holds some 760,000 distinct CDR3 sequences, around 15% found once. The specimen was blood. The source is a woman under 30 with Graves' hyperthyroidism. Both conserved end residues are part of each CDR3. The D gene is left open where the match is weak. Where a row states a size, it is once, few, many or the class of an expanded clone; other rows omit it.

D | J | size | V | CDR3 | DNA
TRBD2 | TRBJ2-7 | many | TRBV30 | CACRAGQAPYEQYF | TGTGCCTGCAGAGCGGGGCAGGCCCCCTACGAGCAGTACTTC
TRBD2 | TRBJ2-7 | few | TRBV12-3/TRBV12-4 | CASSVTSGRANEQYF | TGTGCCAGCAGCGTAACTAGCGGGAGGGCCAACGAGCAGTACTTC
TRBD1 | TRBJ2-7 | few | TRBV20-1 | CSAREGTGAGYEQYF | TGCAGTGCTAGAGAGGGAACAGGGGCCGGGTACGAGCAGTACTTC
TRBD2 | TRBJ2-5 | . | TRBV4-1 | CASSQGFPGGFGTQYF | TGCGCCAGCAGCCAAGGCTTCCCGGGGGGATTTGGGACCCAGTACTTC
. | TRBJ1-6 | few | TRBV5-1 | CASRTATGNSPLHF | TGCGCCAGCAGGACAGCCACAGGAAATTCACCCCTCCACTTT
. | TRBJ1-2 | many | TRBV4-2 | CASTSPGTYYGYTF | TGTGCCAGCACCTCCCCGGGCACCTACTATGGCTACACCTTC
TRBD1 | TRBJ2-1 | . | TRBV10-3 | CAISERAGGASNNEQFF | TGTGCCATCAGTGAGAGGGCAGGGGGCGCCTCCAACAATGAGCAGTTCTTC
. | TRBJ2-7 | many | TRBV18 | CASSPERVVHEQYF | TGTGCCAGCTCACCAGAGAGGGTCGTGCACGAGCAGTACTTC
. | TRBJ1-1 | many | TRBV12-3/TRBV12-4 | CASSFFAGLSRGAEAFF | TGTGCCAGCAGTTTTTTCGCGGGGCTTAGTAGGGGAGCTGAAGCTTTCTTT
. | TRBJ2-7 | many | TRBV15 | CATSRDNYEQYF | TGTGCCACCAGCAGGGACAACTACGAGCAGTACTTC
. | TRBJ1-5 | many | TRBV6-1 | CASNGVRSNQPQHF | TGTGCCAGCAACGGGGTTCGAAGCAATCAGCCCCAGCATTTT
. | TRBJ2-6 | . | TRBV7-9 | CASSLATGANVLTF | TGTGCCAGCAGCCTAGCGACTGGGGCCAACGTCCTGACTTTC
TRBD2 | TRBJ2-1 | few | TRBV4-1 | CASSQAGGLAFEQFF | TGCGCCAGCAGCCAAGCTGGGGGACTAGCTTTTGAGCAGTTCTTC
. | TRBJ2-2 | many | TRBV9 | CASSSPSGTNTGELFF | TGTGCCAGCAGCTCACCCAGCGGTACGAACACCGGGGAGCTGTTTTTT
. | TRBJ1-1 | many | TRBV3-1 | CASSQGGSTEAFF | TGTGCCAGCAGCCAAGGGGGTTCTACTGAAGCTTTCTTT
TRBD2 | TRBJ2-1 | few | TRBV19 | CASSMLAGYYNEQFF | TGTGCCAGTAGTATGCTAGCGGGATACTACAATGAGCAGTTCTTC
TRBD1 | TRBJ2-2 | . | TRBV2 | CASSDRGRTGELFF | TGTGCCAGCAGTGATAGGGGGCGGACCGGGGAGCTGTTTTTT
. | TRBJ1-1 | few | TRBV5-1 | CASSPGGTSDTEAFF | TGCGCCAGCAGCCCAGGAGGGACCTCGGACACTGAAGCTTTCTTT
TRBD1 | TRBJ2-7 | many | TRBV6-1 | CASSEYVGQGSYEQYF | TGTGCCAGCAGTGAATATGTGGGACAGGGCTCCTACGAGCAGTACTTC
TRBD2 | TRBJ2-1 | many | TRBV30 | CAWSVMTSGTSYNEQFF | TGTGCCTGGAGTGTGATGACTAGCGGGACCTCATACAATGAGCAGTTCTTC
. | TRBJ1-6 | many | TRBV18 | CASSPYNSPLHF | TGTGCCAGCTCACCTTATAATTCACCCCTCCACTTT
. | TRBJ1-1 | . | TRBV10-3 | CAISESRAVNTEAFF | TGTGCCATCAGTGAATCTCGGGCAGTGAACACTGAAGCTTTCTTT
. | TRBJ1-1 | many | TRBV30 | CAWSVFQGRNTEAFF | TGTGCCTGGAGTGTATTCCAGGGGAGGAACACTGAAGCTTTCTTT
. | TRBJ1-5 | many | TRBV3-1 | CASRQIREGNQPQHF | TGTGCCAGCAGACAAATCAGGGAGGGCAATCAGCCCCAGCATTTT
. | TRBJ1-1 | many | TRBV30 | CAWNPGLDTEAFF | TGTGCCTGGAACCCGGGACTTGACACTGAAGCTTTCTTT
. | TRBJ2-2 | few | TRBV9 | CASSEHKNTGELFF | TGTGCCAGCAGCGAACACAAGAACACCGGGGAGCTGTTTTTT